This T cell receptor beta chain is from a study of cytomegalovirus exposure and HLA in healthy donors. In the study overall: Unique TCRs numbering roughly 80 million, obtained from HLA-typed donors, made up an early data release.

To note about this clone: Its antigen remains unidentified.

Study conclusions and caveats: Later on, analysis showed that most CMV-associated TCR beta chains appeared to be HLA-restricted. There were several of the most significant clusters that appeared linked to common viral pathogens in a later analysis.

Healthy people donating bone marrow made up the donors. Trimming left V 0 bases short and J 6 bases short, with 8 bases between. The CDR3 length is 13 residues. Germline CDR1 MNHEY, CDR2 SVGAGI. The PCR had 60 Vbeta and 13 Jbeta primers. This table comes from immunoSEQ multiplex PCR, and its TCRdb copy is limited to in-frame clones, with some not included. The profile shows 100,000 to 150,000 clones, almost 80% of them singletons. The chain combines TRBV6-5 with TRBJ1-2; D is ambiguous. This receptor was obtained from a female donor in good health and CMV-seronegative. The specimen was PBMCs. CDR3 region: CASSYSDGNGYTF. Written as DNA, the CDR3 is TGTGCCAGCAGTTACTCGGACGGGAATGGCTACACCTTC.